This TCR beta chain was captured by sequencing in a study of response to subunit inactivated influenza vaccine. One entry per CDR3 protein, called by TCRdb with MiXCR from the RT-PCR reads. The table lists 650,000 to 700,000 distinct CDR3 sequences, approximately 15% of them singletons. The CDR3 extends over 14 amino acids. The V end was cut by 4 bases, the J end by 2 bases, with 12 bases between. In germline, CDR1 is SGHTA, CDR2 FQGNSA. The sample consisted of PBMCs from blood, taken less than 13 days after vaccination. The gene calls are TRBV7-2 and TRBJ2-7, with D unresolved. The source of this sequence is a middle-aged man who received an inactivated influenza vaccine. CDR3 region: CASSSLGVAYEQYF. CDR3 nucleotides: TGTGCCAGCAGCTCACTCGGAGTTGCCTACGAGCAGTACTTC. Using reference TRBV7-2 and TRBJ2-7 for the parts outside the CDR3, the full variable domain is GAGVSQSPSNKVTEKGKDVELRCDPISGHTALYWYRQSLGQGLEFLIYFQGNSAPDKSGLPSDRFSAERTGGSVSTLTIQRTQQEDSAVYLCASSSLGVAYEQYFGPGTRLTVT.